The rows below give T cell receptor beta chains drawn from one sample of a study of CD8+ T cells in alopecia areata. Method: immunoSEQ multiplex PCR; TCRdb's copy keeps in-frame clones and lacks some. The data hold roughly 110,000 clones, with 65% to 85% observed a single time. The sample here was CD8+ T cells sorted from blood, taken at week 24, from a patient treated with tofacitinib. These receptors all come from a human donor with alopecia areata. The CDR3 runs from the conserved cysteine through the conserved F or W. The D gene is left open where the match is weak. The size field is filled for only some rows; it gives once, few, many or a size class.

CDR3 protein | CDR3 DNA | J gene | D gene | clone size | V gene
CASSFYGDRGQETQYF | TGCGCCAGCAGCTTTTACGGGGACAGGGGACAAGAGACCCAGTACTTC | TRBJ2-5 | TRBD1 | - | TRBV5-1
CASSSIDSGNTEAFF | TGTGCCAGCAGTTCTATCGACTCGGGAAACACTGAAGCTTTCTTT | TRBJ1-1 | - | - | TRBV6-5
CASSIPDRGYEQYF | TGTGCCAGCAGCATCCCGGACAGGGGATACGAGCAGTACTTC | TRBJ2-7 | - | - | TRBV21-1
CASSGRDRGYTDTQYF | TGTGCCAGCAGCGGCAGGGACCGGGGATACACAGATACGCAGTATTTT | TRBJ2-3 | - | - | TRBV7-6
CASSSTSQGRLVNQETQYF | TGTGCCAGCAGTTCCACCTCCCAGGGACGACTAGTTAACCAAGAGACCCAGTACTTC | TRBJ2-5 | - | few | TRBV27
CASSLGQVPYEQYF | TGTGCCAGCAGCTTGGGGCAGGTGCCCTACGAGCAGTACTTC | TRBJ2-7 | - | once | TRBV5-5
CASSQDVGDREVPYGYTF | TGCGCCAGCAGCCAAGATGTGGGTGACAGGGAGGTTCCCTATGGCTACACCTTC | TRBJ1-2 | TRBD1 | - | TRBV4-3
CASSMEDSYEQFF | TGTGCCAGCAGCATGGAAGACTCCTATGAGCAGTTCTTC | TRBJ2-1 | - | - | TRBV6-5
CASSSGTSEGETQYF | TGTGCCAGCAGTTCCGGGACTAGCGAAGGAGAGACCCAGTACTTC | TRBJ2-5 | TRBD2 | - | TRBV9
CAISDTGELFF | TGTGCCATCAGTGACACCGGGGAGCTGTTTTTT | TRBJ2-2 | - | - | TRBV10-3
CASRPRTGGNQPQHF | TGTGCCAGCAGACCGCGGACAGGGGGGAATCAGCCCCAGCATTTT | TRBJ1-5 | TRBD1 | - | TRBV6-5
CASNKLSSPYEQFF | TGTGCCAGCAACAAGCTTAGCAGCCCCTATGAGCAGTTCTTC | TRBJ2-1 | - | few | TRBV7-8
CASSHNTGELFF | TGTGCCAGCAGCCATAACACCGGGGAGCTGTTTTTT | TRBJ2-2 | - | - | TRBV7-6
CASSPGPTYEQYF | TGCGCCAGCAGCCCAGGGCCAACCTACGAGCAGTACTTC | TRBJ2-7 | - | - | TRBV5-1
CATSSSGGADEQFF | TGTGCCACCAGCAGTAGCGGGGGGGCAGATGAGCAGTTCTTC | TRBJ2-1 | TRBD2 | large | TRBV15
CASSLGVGASTDTQYF | TGCGCCAGCAGCTTGGGCGTGGGTGCTAGCACAGATACGCAGTATTTT | TRBJ2-3 | - | - | TRBV5-1